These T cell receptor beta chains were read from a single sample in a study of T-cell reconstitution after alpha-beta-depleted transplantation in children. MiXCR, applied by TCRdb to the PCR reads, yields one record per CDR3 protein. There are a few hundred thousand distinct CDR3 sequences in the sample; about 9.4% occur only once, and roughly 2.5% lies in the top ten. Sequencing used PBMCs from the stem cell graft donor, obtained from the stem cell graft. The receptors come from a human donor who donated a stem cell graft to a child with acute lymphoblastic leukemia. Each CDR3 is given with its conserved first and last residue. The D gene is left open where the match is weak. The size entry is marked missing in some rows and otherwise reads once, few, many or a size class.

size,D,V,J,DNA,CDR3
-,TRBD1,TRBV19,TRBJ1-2,TGTGCCACCACAGGGGTGGGGTATGGCTACACCTTC,CATTGVGYGYTF
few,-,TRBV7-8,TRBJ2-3,TGTGCCAGCAGCGCCCCTCTTATCGTCCGCACAGTAAGCACAGATACGCAGTATTTT,CASSAPLIVRTVSTDTQYF
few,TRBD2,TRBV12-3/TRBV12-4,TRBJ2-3,TGTGCCAGCAGTTTACTCCCAGCATTAGCGGGAGGGGGTGATACGCAGTATTTT,CASSLLPALAGGGDTQYF
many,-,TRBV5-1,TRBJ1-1,TGCGCCAGCAGCTTGGATGGGACGGAAGCTTTCTTT,CASSLDGTEAFF
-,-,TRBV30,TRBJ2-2,TGTGCCTGGAGTGTTAGTGGGGTGAACACCGGGGAGCTGTTTTTT,CAWSVSGVNTGELFF
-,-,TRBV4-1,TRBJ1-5,TGCGCCAGCAGCCAAGAACGGGACTTGCGGCCCCAGCATTTT,CASSQERDLRPQHF
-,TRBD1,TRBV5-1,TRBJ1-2,TGCGCCAGCAGCTACAGGGGGTCGGATGGCTACACCTTC,CASSYRGSDGYTF
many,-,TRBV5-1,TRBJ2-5,TGCGCCAGCAGCTTGACGGGAAACCAAGAGACCCAGTACTTC,CASSLTGNQETQYF
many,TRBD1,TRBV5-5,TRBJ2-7,TGTGCCAGCAGCGGGGACAGGGGCTACGAGCAGTACTTC,CASSGDRGYEQYF
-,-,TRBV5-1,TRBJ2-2,TGCGCCAGCAGCATTATGGGACCCACCGGGGAGCTGTTTTTT,CASSIMGPTGELFF
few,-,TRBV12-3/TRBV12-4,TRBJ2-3,TGTGCCAGCATCCTTGGGGGGCCGGCGGATACGCAGTATTTT,CASILGGPADTQYF
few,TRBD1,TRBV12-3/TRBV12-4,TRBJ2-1,TGTGCCAGCAGAACCGGGACAGATTGGAATGAGCAGTTCTTC,CASRTGTDWNEQFF
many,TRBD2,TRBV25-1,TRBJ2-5,TGTGCCAGCAGTGAATCCACTAGCGGGATGGGGGAGACCCAGTACTTC,CASSESTSGMGETQYF
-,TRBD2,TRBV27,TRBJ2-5,TGTGCCAGCAGTCCCCTTATTGCTAGCGGGAGGGGGCAAGAGACCCAGTACTTC,CASSPLIASGRGQETQYF
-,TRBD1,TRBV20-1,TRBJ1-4,TGCAGTGCTAGGAAAGGACAGGGGGCCTATCGCACTAATGAAAAACTGTTTTTT,CSARKGQGAYRTNEKLFF
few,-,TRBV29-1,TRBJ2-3,TGCAGCGTGGAACCGATCGAGGGGAGGGGGTACACAGATACGCAGTATTTT,CSVEPIEGRGYTDTQYF
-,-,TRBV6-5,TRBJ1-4,TGTGCCAGCAGTCGTTCATGGGGAACTAATGAAAAACTGTTTTTT,CASSRSWGTNEKLFF
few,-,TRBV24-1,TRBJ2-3,TGTGCCACCAGTGATCCCTCTCCCGGGGCCACAGATACGCAGTATTTT,CATSDPSPGATDTQYF
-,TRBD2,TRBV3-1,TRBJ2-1,TGTGCCAGCCGGCGGGAGGGATACAATGAGCAGTTCTTC,CASRREGYNEQFF
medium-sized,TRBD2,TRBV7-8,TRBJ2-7,TGTGCCAGCAGCTCCCGGACTAGCGGGACGACATATCAGTACGAGCAGTACTTC,CASSSRTSGTTYQYEQYF
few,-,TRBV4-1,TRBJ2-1,TGCGCCAGCAGCCAAGACCCGACTATTTACAATGAGCAGTTCTTC,CASSQDPTIYNEQFF
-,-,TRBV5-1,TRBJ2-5,TGCGCCAGCAGCTCCGGGGGGACAGTCCAAGAGACCCAGTACTTC,CASSSGGTVQETQYF
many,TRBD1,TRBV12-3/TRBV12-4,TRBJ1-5,TGTGCCAGCAGTTTAGGGACAGGGAGCAATCAGCCCCAGCATTTT,CASSLGTGSNQPQHF
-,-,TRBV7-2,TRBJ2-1,TGTGCCAGCAGCGAGGAAGTAGGGGGGTACAATGAGCAGTTCTTC,CASSEEVGGYNEQFF
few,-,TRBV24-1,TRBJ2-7,TGTGCCACCAGTGAGCCCGGGACTTACGAGCAGTACTTC,CATSEPGTYEQYF
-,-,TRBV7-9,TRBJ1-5,TGTGCCAGCAGCCCCGGCTATGGGCATACGGGGCAGCCCCAGCATTTT,CASSPGYGHTGQPQHF
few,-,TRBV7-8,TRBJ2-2,TGTGCCAGCAGCTTAGCGCAAGGGGGCACCGGGGAGCTGTTTTTT,CASSLAQGGTGELFF